This T cell receptor (beta chain) originates from a study of cytotoxic CD8 clonotypes in ibrutinib-treated CLL. Looking at the study overall: Per sample, productive templates averaged around 230,000 and productive rearrangements averaged approximately 100,000. Study results and limitations: Clonality (at baseline) was higher than in age-matched healthy donors and tracked circulating CD8+ T-cell counts. At progression, clonality fell back toward baseline after rising at ibrutinib response. Samples from sustained-remission and progressing patients were taken at different times.

Libraries were prepared by immunoSEQ multiplex PCR; TCRdb keeps only in-frame clonotypes and omits some of them. The data contain roughly 250,000 clones, 70% of them singletons. Per germline, CDR1 SGHRS and CDR2 YFSETQ. CDR3 length: 15 amino acids. With 0 bases removed from V and 4 bases from J, the gap between germline ends came to 13 bases. As concerns this clone: Its antigen is unknown.

V and J are TRBV5-1 and TRBJ1-2; unclear D gene. Sequences were derived from PBMCs, sampled after 24 months of ibrutinib treatment. The clonotype comes from a human donor with chronic lymphocytic leukemia. Here the CDR3 reads CASSLAATEGYGYTF. In nucleotides, the CDR3 is TGCGCCAGCAGCTTGGCCGCCACAGAAGGCTATGGCTACACCTTC.